These T cell receptor beta chains were read from a single sample in a study of Ad26.COV2.S vaccination and SARS-CoV-2 variants. Repertoires were generated with immunoSEQ multiplex PCR, while TCRdb's copy carries only in-frame clones and drops some. Among about 350,000 clones listed, 75% to 90% were seen once. The specimen comprised peripheral blood, sampled in a trial of Ad26.COV2.S vaccine versus placebo. All receptors come from a person between 18 and 65 years old who received the Ad26.COV2.S COVID-19 vaccine or a placebo. Both conserved end residues are part of each CDR3. A D gene is named only where the DNA matches it firmly. The size of a clone is reported for some rows only, either as once, few or many, or as a class for expanded clones.

clone_size j_call d_call v_call cdr3_nt cdr3_aa
NA TRBJ1-2 TRBD1 TRBV4-3 TGCGCCAGCAGCCAAGATCCTTCGAACAGACAGGGGGCGCGGTATGGCTACACCTTC CASSQDPSNRQGARYGYTF
few TRBJ1-5 TRBD1 TRBV20-1 TGCAGTGCCAGTCGTTATGGGACAGGGGGCAATCAGCCCCAGCATTTT CSASRYGTGGNQPQHF
NA TRBJ2-5 NA TRBV28 TGTGCCAGCAGTTTAAATCCCCGGGCGGGGACCCAGTACTTC CASSLNPRAGTQYF
NA TRBJ1-5 TRBD1 TRBV30 TGTGCCTGGGCCGGGACAGGGAACACTCAGCCCCAGCATTTT CAWAGTGNTQPQHF
NA TRBJ2-7 TRBD2 TRBV4-3 TGCGCCAGCAGCCAAGAGACGACTAGCGGCTCCTACGAGCAGTACTTC CASSQETTSGSYEQYF
few TRBJ1-6 TRBD1 TRBV28 TGTGCCAGCAAGGGGGCCTACTCCTATAATTCACCCCTCCACTTT CASKGAYSYNSPLHF
NA TRBJ2-1 NA TRBV7-9 TGTGCCAGCAGCTTACCTGGGAGCTCCTACAATGAGCAGTTCTTC CASSLPGSSYNEQFF
NA TRBJ2-7 NA TRBV28 TGTGCCAGCAGTCGACAGATCTACGAGCAGTACTTC CASSRQIYEQYF
once TRBJ2-3 NA TRBV28 TGTGCCAGCAGTTCAACCGCCAGGGGAGGGACAGATACGCAGTATTTT CASSSTARGGTDTQYF
NA TRBJ2-7 NA TRBV9 TGTGCCAGCAGCGTAGGTTTGGGGGGCTACGAGCAGTACTTC CASSVGLGGYEQYF
NA TRBJ1-5 NA TRBV2 TGTGCCAGCAGTGAAGACCTCGGAGTCTGGCCCGGTGGCAATCAGCCCCAGCATTTT CASSEDLGVWPGGNQPQHF
NA TRBJ2-7 NA TRBV5-6 TGTGCCAGCAGAGGAGGGAACGTCTACGAGCAGTACTTC CASRGGNVYEQYF
few TRBJ2-7 TRBD1 TRBV4-3 TGCGCCAGCAGCCAAGCCGAGACAGGGGCCTACGAGCAGTACTTC CASSQAETGAYEQYF
NA TRBJ1-1 NA TRBV7-9 TGTGCCAGCAGCGCCCTCAGGAACACTGAAGCTTTCTTT CASSALRNTEAFF
NA TRBJ2-3 NA TRBV28 TGTGCCAGCAGTTTACCGAGGGGTAGCACAGATACGCAGTATTTT CASSLPRGSTDTQYF
once TRBJ1-6 TRBD1 TRBV5-6 TGTGCCAGCAGCTTGAAGGGGGCGAAACTAAGGTCACCCCTCCACTTT CASSLKGAKLRSPLHF
NA TRBJ1-2 NA TRBV5-8 TGTGCCAGCAGCTTGGATTACGATGAAAAGGGAGGCTATGGCTACACCTTC CASSLDYDEKGGYGYTF
NA TRBJ2-4 TRBD1 TRBV7-2 TGTGCCAGCAGCCCGGACAGGTGGTCCAAAAACATTCAGTACTTC CASSPDRWSKNIQYF
once TRBJ1-5 NA TRBV6-2/TRBV6-3 TGTGCCAGCAGTTACATGGGGCAGGGCCTACAGCCCCAGCATTTT CASSYMGQGLQPQHF
NA TRBJ1-1 NA TRBV28 TGTGCCAGCAGTTGGGGGTATAGGGCTTTCTTT CASSWGYRAFF
NA TRBJ1-5 NA TRBV5-1 TGCGCCAGCAGCTTGGCCCCAGGGCAGCGTCAGCCCCAGCATTTT CASSLAPGQRQPQHF
NA TRBJ1-1 TRBD1 TRBV25-1 TGTGCCAGCAGAGAGACAGGGATAATCACTGAAGCTTTCTTT CASRETGIITEAFF
NA TRBJ2-7 NA TRBV24-1 TGTGCCACCAGTGATATAAGGGGGGGGACGAGCGAGCAGTACTTC CATSDIRGGTSEQYF
NA TRBJ2-3 NA TRBV7-2 TGTGCCAGCAGCCCCTACACAGATACGCAGTATTTT CASSPYTDTQYF
NA TRBJ1-5 NA TRBV24-1 TGTGCCACCAGTGATTCGTCCGGGACACGTTATCAGCCCCAGCATTTT CATSDSSGTRYQPQHF
NA TRBJ2-3 TRBD2 TRBV5-1 TGCGCCAGCAGCCTCACTAGCGGGGGGGCCTTCGGCACAGATACGCAGTATTTT CASSLTSGGAFGTDTQYF
NA TRBJ2-7 NA TRBV25-1 TGTGCCAGCAGTGAAGAAGCCGCGACGCCATCGGGGGAGCAGTACTTC CASSEEAATPSGEQYF
NA TRBJ1-1 TRBD1 TRBV5-1 TGCGCCAGCAGCTGGACAGGGGAGAACACTGAAGCTTTCTTT CASSWTGENTEAFF
NA TRBJ2-7 NA TRBV27 TGTGCCAGCAGTTTAAACCCTGTGGAAGGGCAGTACTTC CASSLNPVEGQYF
NA TRBJ2-1 TRBD2 TRBV6-2/TRBV6-3 TGTGCCAGCAGTCATCCGACTAGCGGGGCATACAATGAGCAGTTCTTC CASSHPTSGAYNEQFF
NA TRBJ2-5 NA TRBV6-5 TGTGCCAGCAGTTACGGGGGCTGGCAAGAGACCCAGTACTTC CASSYGGWQETQYF
NA TRBJ2-3 TRBD2 TRBV6-5 TGTGCCAGCACCGCAGCGGGGGGGGCAGATACGCAGTATTTT CASTAAGGADTQYF
NA TRBJ2-1 TRBD2 TRBV19 TGTGCCAGTAGCCCATCCCGAGGGGACTACCTGAATGAGCAGTTCTTC CASSPSRGDYLNEQFF
NA TRBJ2-1 TRBD1 TRBV19 TGTGCCAGTAGTATGGGGGACAGCTGGTACGAACGAAATGAGCAGTTCTTC CASSMGDSWYERNEQFF
once TRBJ1-2 NA TRBV9 TGTGCCAGCAGCGTAGCACAGCCGAACGACTATGGCTACACCTTC CASSVAQPNDYGYTF
NA TRBJ2-7 NA TRBV7-3 TGTGCCAGCAGTCTCCAGGGCCCTCAGGACGAGCAGTACTTC CASSLQGPQDEQYF